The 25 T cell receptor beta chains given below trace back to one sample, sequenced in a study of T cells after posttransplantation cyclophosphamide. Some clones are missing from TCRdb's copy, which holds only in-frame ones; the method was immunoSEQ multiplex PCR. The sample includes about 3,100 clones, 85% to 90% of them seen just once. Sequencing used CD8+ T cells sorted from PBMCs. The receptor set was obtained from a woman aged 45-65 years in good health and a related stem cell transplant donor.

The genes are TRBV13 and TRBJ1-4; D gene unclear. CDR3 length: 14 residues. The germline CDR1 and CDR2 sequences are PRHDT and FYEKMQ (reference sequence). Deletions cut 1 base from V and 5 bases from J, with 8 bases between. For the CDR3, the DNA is TGTGCCAGCAGCTTAGTAGCTTTGAATGAAAAACTGTTTTTT. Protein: CASSLVALNEKLFF.

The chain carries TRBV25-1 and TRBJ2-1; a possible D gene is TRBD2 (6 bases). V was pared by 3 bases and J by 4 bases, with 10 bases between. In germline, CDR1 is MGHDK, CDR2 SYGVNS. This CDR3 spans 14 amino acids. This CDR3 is CASSDLSGYNEQFF. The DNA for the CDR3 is TGTGCCAGCAGTGATTTGAGCGGGTACAATGAGCAGTTCTTC.

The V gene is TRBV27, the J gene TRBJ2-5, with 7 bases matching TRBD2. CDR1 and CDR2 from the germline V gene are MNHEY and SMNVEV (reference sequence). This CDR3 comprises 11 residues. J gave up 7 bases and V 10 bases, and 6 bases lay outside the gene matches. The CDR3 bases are TGTGCCACCCACTCGGGAGGGACCCAGTACTTC. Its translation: CATHSGGTQYF.

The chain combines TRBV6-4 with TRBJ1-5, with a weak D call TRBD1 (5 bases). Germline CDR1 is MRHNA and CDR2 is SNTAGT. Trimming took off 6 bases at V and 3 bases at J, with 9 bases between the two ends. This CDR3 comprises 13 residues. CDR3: CASSEGDNQPQHF. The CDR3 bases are TGTGCCAGCAGCGAAGGGGACAATCAGCCCCAGCATTTT.

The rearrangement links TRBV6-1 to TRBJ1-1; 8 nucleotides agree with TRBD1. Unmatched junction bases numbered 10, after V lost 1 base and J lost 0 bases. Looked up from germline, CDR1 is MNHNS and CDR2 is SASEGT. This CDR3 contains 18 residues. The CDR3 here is CASSEEGGWDRLNTEAFF. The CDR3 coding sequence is TGTGCCAGCAGTGAAGAAGGTGGTTGGGACAGGTTGAACACTGAAGCTTTCTTT.

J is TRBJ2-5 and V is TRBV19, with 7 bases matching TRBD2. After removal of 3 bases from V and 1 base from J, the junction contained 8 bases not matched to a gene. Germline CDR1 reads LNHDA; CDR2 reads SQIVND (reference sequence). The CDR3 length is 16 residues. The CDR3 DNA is TGTGCCAGTAGTATGGGTCTAGCGGCTATCCAAGAGACCCAGTACTTC. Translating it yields CASSMGLAAIQETQYF.

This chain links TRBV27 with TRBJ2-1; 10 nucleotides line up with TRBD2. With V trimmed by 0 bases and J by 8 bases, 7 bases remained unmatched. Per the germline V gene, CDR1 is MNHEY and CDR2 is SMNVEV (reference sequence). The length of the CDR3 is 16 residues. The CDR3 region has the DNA TGTGCCAGCAGTTTATCGCAGCGGGGGGGCATCGATGAGCAGTTCTTC. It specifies CASSLSQRGGIDEQFF.

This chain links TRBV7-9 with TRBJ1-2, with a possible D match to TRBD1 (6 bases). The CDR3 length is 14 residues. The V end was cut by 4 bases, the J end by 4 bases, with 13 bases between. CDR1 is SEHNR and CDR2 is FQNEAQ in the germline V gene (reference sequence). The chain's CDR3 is CASSSIGGAYGYTF. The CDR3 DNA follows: TGTGCCAGCAGCTCTATCGGGGGGGCCTATGGCTACACCTTC.

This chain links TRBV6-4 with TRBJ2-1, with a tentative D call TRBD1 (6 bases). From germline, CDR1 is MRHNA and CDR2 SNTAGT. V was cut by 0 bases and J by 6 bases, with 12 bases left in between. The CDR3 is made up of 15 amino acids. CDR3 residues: CASSDSADSSNEQFF. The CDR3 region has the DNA TGTGCCAGCAGTGACTCGGCGGACAGCTCCAATGAGCAGTTCTTC.

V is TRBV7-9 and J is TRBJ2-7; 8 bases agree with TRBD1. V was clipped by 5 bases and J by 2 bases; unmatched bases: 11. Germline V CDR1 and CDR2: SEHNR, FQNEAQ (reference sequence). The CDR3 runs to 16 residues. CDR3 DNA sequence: TGTGCCAGCAGCGGTTCGGACAGGGCTAACCCCTACGAGCAGTACTTC. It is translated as CASSGSDRANPYEQYF.

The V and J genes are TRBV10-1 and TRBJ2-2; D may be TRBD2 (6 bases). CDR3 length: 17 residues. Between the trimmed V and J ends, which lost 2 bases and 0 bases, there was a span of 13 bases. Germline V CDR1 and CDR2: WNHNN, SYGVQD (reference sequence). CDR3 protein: CASSESNPGANTGELFF. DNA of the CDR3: TGCGCCAGCAGTGAGAGTAATCCGGGAGCGAACACCGGGGAGCTGTTTTTT.

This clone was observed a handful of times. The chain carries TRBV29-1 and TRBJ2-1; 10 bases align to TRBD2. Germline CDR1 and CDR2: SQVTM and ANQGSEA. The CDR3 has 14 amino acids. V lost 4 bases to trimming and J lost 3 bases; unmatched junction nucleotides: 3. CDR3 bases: TGCAGCGTTGCCGGGACTAGCGTCTACAATGAGCAGTTCTTC. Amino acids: CSVAGTSVYNEQFF.

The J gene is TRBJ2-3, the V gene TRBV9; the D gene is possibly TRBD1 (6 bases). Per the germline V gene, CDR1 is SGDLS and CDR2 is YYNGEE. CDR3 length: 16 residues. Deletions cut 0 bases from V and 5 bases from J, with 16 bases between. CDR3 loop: CASSVGVRGVVDTQYF. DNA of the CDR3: TGTGCCAGCAGCGTAGGGGTCAGGGGCGTAGTAGATACGCAGTATTTT.

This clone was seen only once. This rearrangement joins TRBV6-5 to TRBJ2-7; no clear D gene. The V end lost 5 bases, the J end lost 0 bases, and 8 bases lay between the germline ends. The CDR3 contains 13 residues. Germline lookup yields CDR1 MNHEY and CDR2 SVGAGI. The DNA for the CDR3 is TGTGCCAGCAGTGCAGGTTTCTCCTACGAGCAGTACTTC. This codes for CASSAGFSYEQYF.

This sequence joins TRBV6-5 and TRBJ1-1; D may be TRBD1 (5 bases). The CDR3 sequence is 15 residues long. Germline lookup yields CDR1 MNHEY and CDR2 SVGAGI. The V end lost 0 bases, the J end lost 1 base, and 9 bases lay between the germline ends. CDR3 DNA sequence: TGTGCCAGCAGTTACTCGGGGCAGTCGAACACTGAAGCTTTCTTT. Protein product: CASSYSGQSNTEAFF.

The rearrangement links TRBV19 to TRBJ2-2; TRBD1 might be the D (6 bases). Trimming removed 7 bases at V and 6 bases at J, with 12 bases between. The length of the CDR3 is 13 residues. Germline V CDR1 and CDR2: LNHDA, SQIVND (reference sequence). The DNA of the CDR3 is TGTGCCAGTAATCCCAGGGGCGCCGGGGAGCTGTTTTTT. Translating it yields CASNPRGAGELFF.

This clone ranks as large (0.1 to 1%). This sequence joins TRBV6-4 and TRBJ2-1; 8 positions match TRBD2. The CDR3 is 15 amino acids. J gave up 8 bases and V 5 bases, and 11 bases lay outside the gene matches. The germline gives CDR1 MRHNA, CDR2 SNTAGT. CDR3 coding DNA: TGTGCCAGCAGTAGGACAGCGGGAGAGTCGGATGAGCAGTTCTTC. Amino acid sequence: CASSRTAGESDEQFF.

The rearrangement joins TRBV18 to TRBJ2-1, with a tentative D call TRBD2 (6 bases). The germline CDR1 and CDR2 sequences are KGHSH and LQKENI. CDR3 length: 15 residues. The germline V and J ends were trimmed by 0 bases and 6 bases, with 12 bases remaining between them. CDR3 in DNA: TGTGCCAGCTCACCACCCATCCATAGCGGCAATGAGCAGTTCTTC. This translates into CASSPPIHSGNEQFF.

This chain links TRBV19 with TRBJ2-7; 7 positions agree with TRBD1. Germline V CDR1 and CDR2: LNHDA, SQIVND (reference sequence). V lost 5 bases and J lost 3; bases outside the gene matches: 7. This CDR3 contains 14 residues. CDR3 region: CASSPTTGNYEQYF. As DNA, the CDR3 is TGTGCCAGTAGTCCTACGACAGGGAACTACGAGCAGTACTTC.

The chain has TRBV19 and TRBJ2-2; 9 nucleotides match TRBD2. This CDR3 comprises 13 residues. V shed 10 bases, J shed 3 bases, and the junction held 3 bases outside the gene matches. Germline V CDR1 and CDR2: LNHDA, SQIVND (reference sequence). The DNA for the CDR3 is TGTGCCATGGGACTAGCTGACACCGGGGAGCTGTTTTTT. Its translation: CAMGLADTGELFF.

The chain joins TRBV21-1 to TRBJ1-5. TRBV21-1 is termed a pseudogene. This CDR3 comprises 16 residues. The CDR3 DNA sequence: TGTGCCAGCAGCAAAGCGCGGAGGGTTGTGTGGCAGCCCCAGCATTTT. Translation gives CASSKARRVVWQPQHF.

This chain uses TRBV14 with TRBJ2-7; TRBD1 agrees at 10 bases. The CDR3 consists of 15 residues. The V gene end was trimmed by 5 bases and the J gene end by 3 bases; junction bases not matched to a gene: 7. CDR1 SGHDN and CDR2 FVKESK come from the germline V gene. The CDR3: CASSKRDRGSYEQYF. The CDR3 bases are TGTGCCAGCAGCAAGCGGGACAGGGGTAGCTACGAGCAGTACTTC.

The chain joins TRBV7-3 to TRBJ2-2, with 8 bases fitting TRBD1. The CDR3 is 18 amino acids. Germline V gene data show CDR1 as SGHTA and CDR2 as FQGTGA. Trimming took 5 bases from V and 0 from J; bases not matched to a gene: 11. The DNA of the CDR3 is TGTGCCAGCAGCCCGGGGACAGGAGTTGTCCCGAACACCGGGGAGCTGTTTTTT. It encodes CASSPGTGVVPNTGELFF.

CDR3: CASSEGYGTSGDTDTQYF. The DNA for the CDR3 is TGTGCCAGCAGTGAAGGGTACGGGACTAGCGGAGACACAGATACGCAGTATTTT. The V gene is TRBV2, the J gene TRBJ2-3; 11 bases match TRBD2. V dropped 1 base and J dropped 2; count of bases not matched to a gene: 8. This CDR3 has 18 amino acids. Per the germline V gene, CDR1 is SNHLY and CDR2 is FYNNEI.

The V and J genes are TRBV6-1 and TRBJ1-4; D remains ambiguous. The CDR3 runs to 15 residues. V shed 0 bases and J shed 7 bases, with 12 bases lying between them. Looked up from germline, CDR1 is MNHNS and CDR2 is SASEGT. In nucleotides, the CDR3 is TGTGCCAGCAGTGAAGCGCTCCAGGCGGGTGAAAAACTGTTTTTT. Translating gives CASSEALQAGEKLFF.